Below, one TCR beta chain is given with its context. Antigen: not known. The source of the sample is a study of long-term antiretroviral therapy in people with HIV. General study findings and limits: Before ART, certain clones expanded, and these dominated the repertoire at all time points. Specimen acquisition occurred between the mid-2000s and the late 2010s, potentially under older ART regimens.

Researchers ran immunoSEQ v3.0 at survey level. A target of 40,000-50,000 T-cell genomes per sample was set for sequencing. The data were produced by immunoSEQ multiplex PCR, yet TCRdb's version contains in-frame clones alone and is incomplete. The repertoire includes about 24,000 clones, 85% to 95% of them detected once, and about 2% sits in the top ten. This CDR3 comprises 13 residues. Looked up from germline, CDR1 is SGDLS and CDR2 is YYNGEE. V was trimmed by 3 bases and J by 1 base, leaving 7 bases between them. Until DNA extraction, the samples held between roughly 1-10 million cryopreserved PBMC.

The specimen was unsorted PBMCs, collected around 5 years after starting antiretroviral therapy. This rearrangement joins TRBV9 to TRBJ1-1; D is unclear. This TCR derives from a woman between 45 and 65 years old with HIV. The DNA for the CDR3 is TGTGCCAGCAGCGCCGAGACGAACACTGAAGCTTTCTTT. Residues: CASSAETNTEAFF.